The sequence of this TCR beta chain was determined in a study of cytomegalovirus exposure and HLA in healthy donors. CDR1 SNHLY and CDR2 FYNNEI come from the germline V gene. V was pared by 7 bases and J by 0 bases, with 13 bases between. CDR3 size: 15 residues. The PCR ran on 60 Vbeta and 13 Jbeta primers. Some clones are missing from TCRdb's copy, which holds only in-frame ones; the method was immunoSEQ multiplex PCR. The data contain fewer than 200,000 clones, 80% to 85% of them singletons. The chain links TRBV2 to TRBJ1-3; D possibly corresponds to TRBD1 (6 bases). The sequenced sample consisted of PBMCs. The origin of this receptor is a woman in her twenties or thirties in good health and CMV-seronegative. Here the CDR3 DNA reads TGTGCCAGCATTCCGGACAGTTTCTCTGGAAACACCATATATTTT. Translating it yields CASIPDSFSGNTIYF.